The 5 T cell receptor beta chains reported below all come from one sample, sequenced in a study of shared clonotypes between healthy human individuals. The protocol was immunoSEQ multiplex PCR, while the TCRdb copy is restricted to in-frame clones and leaves out a portion. The sample includes 2,500,000 or so clones, 93% of them seen just once. Sequencing was carried out using naive CD4+ T cells from PBMCs. Specified subset: CD45RA+ positively selected. Receptors were obtained from a man younger than 30 in good health. Some clones in this sample may be carry-over from other donors' samples.

This chain uses TRBV5-1 with TRBJ2-3; 12 positions match TRBD2. The CDR3 sequence is 17 residues long. Trimming took 4 bases from V and 0 from J; bases not matched to a gene: 6. Germline CDR1 SGHRS, CDR2 YFSETQ. CDR3: CASSLRTSGVSTDTQYF. The CDR3 DNA reads as TGCGCCAGCAGCCTACGGACTAGCGGGGTTAGCACAGATACGCAGTATTTT.

In regard to this clone: Other nucleotide sequences in the sample specify the same CDR3. The chain employs TRBV15 and TRBJ2-1; D is uncertain. Germline CDR1 reads LNHNV; CDR2 reads YYDKDF (reference sequence). This CDR3 comprises 12 residues. The ends were cut back, 3 bases at V and 4 bases at J, with 4 bases in the middle. The chain's CDR3 is CATSSPYNEQFF. CDR3 bases: TGTGCCACCAGCAGCCCGTACAATGAGCAGTTCTTC.

As regards this clone: The sample holds other DNA sequences that translate to the same CDR3. The V call is TRBV11-1, the J call TRBJ2-1; no firm D call. The CDR3 is 14 amino acids. V lost 1 base to trimming and J lost 0 bases, with 4 bases between them. Germline V gene lookup returns CDR1 SGHAT and CDR2 FQDESV (reference sequence). The CDR3 DNA sequence: TGTGCCAGCAGCTTAGGTAGCTCCTACAATGAGCAGTTCTTC. Encoded protein: CASSLGSSYNEQFF.

This clone appeared a single time. V and J are TRBV7-6 and TRBJ1-3; 8 nucleotides align to TRBD1. After removal of 0 bases from V and 7 bases from J, the junction contained 5 bases not matched to a gene. The CDR3 is 15 amino acids. CDR1 and CDR2 (germline): SGHVS, FNYEAQ. CDR3 amino acids: CASSLAGQEVNTIYF. The CDR3 bases are TGTGCCAGCAGCTTAGCGGGACAGGAGGTGAACACCATATATTTT.

The chain uses TRBV7-9 and TRBJ2-3, with D perhaps matching TRBD1 (5 bases). The V and J ends lost 2 bases and 0 bases respectively, with 9 bases between them. The CDR3 has 15 residues. Per the germline V gene, CDR1 is SEHNR and CDR2 is FQNEAQ (reference sequence). CDR3 in DNA: TGTGCCAGCAGCTTATTACAGGCCAGCACAGATACGCAGTATTTT. Its translation is CASSLLQASTDTQYF. Looking up the rest from reference TRBV7-9 and TRBJ2-3 gives the full variable domain: DTGVSQNPRHKITKRGQNVTFRCDPISEHNRLYWYRQTLGQGPEFLTYFQNEAQLEKSRLLSDRFSAERPKGSFSTLEIQRTEQGDSAMYLCASSLLQASTDTQYFGPGTRLTVL.